These 25 T cell receptor beta chains came from one sample sequenced in a study of cytomegalovirus exposure and HLA in healthy donors. PCR amplification relied on 60 Vbeta primers (plus 13 Jbeta primers). Profiling relied on immunoSEQ multiplex PCR, and the TCRdb table lists in-frame clones only, not all of them. The sample has roughly 140,000 clones; 64% are singletons. Material for sequencing was PBMCs. Receptors originate from a woman in her 30s in good health and CMV-seropositive.

This clone was seen only once. The V gene is TRBV6-6, the J gene TRBJ2-5, with D hard to call. Germline V gives CDR1 MNHNY, CDR2 SVGAGI (reference sequence). The CDR3 has 14 residues. V shed 0 bases and J shed 5 bases, with 10 bases lying between them. DNA for the CDR3: TGTGCCAGCAGTTACTCCTGGTCCGGGGAGACCCAGTACTTC. It is translated as CASSYSWSGETQYF.

The gene calls are TRBV28 and TRBJ1-3; D gene ambiguous. The V end was cut by 5 bases, the J end by 0 bases, with 14 bases between. The CDR3 contains 16 residues. Germline lookup yields CDR1 MDHEN and CDR2 SYDVKM. The CDR3 loop is CASSLPLASSGNTIYF. CDR3 nucleotides: TGTGCCAGCAGTCTCCCCCTCGCGTCCTCTGGAAACACCATATATTTT.

This clone was observed a few times. The genes are TRBV6-5 and TRBJ2-1, with D possibly matching TRBD2 (6 bases). The CDR3 contains 11 residues. The V and J ends lost 7 bases and 12 bases respectively, with 13 bases between them. Germline V gives CDR1 MNHEY, CDR2 SVGAGI. DNA of the CDR3: TGTGCCAGCAAGACGGGAGTACGGCAGTTCTTC. Its protein is CASKTGVRQFF.

The chain is built from TRBV2 and TRBJ2-1, with 7 bases lining up with TRBD1. CDR1 is SNHLY and CDR2 is FYNNEI in the germline V gene. Germline trimming cut 4 bases from V and 4 bases from J; bases unmatched to any gene: 7. The length of the CDR3 is 15 residues. Here the CDR3 reads CASSVGQGDYNEQFF. The CDR3 nucleotides read TGTGCCAGCAGTGTTGGGCAGGGGGATTACAATGAGCAGTTCTTC.

In its sample, this clone was seen a few times. The chain combines TRBV4-2 with TRBJ1-6; the D is unclear. The V end was cut by 2 bases, the J end by 2 bases, with 13 bases between. Per germline, CDR1 LGHNA and CDR2 YNFKEQ. This CDR3 contains 17 residues. The CDR3 DNA reads as TGTGCCAGCAGCCAACAAGAGGGCGCCCCCTATAATTCACCCCTCCACTTT. Its protein is CASSQQEGAPYNSPLHF.

The chain combines TRBV4-2 with TRBJ2-5, with D perhaps TRBD2 (7 bases). This CDR3 region has 15 residues. CDR1 is LGHNA and CDR2 is YNFKEQ in the germline V gene. Trimming took 4 bases from V and 4 from J, leaving 16 bases between them. The CDR3 reads CASSPPSGGGETQYF. CDR3 bases: TGTGCCAGCAGCCCACCTAGCGGAGGGGGAGAGACCCAGTACTTC.

The chain joins TRBV20-1 to TRBJ2-1, with a weak D call TRBD2 (6 bases). CDR1 and CDR2 from the germline V gene are DFQATT and SNEGSKA (reference sequence). Trimming took off 6 bases at V and 9 bases at J, with 12 bases between the two ends. The CDR3 length is 11 residues. CDR3 sequence (DNA): TGCAGTGCCCAGCCGGAGGGTGAGCAGTTCTTC. This encodes CSAQPEGEQFF.

With respect to this clone: The DNA is left out, because the CDR3 cannot be placed on it with certainty; the CDR3 is given as TCRdb lists it. The V gene is TRBV5-4, the J gene TRBJ1-2; the table's D gene call, TRBD1, was not cross checked with the DNA. The CDR3 is 12 amino acids long, termini counted. Per germline, CDR1 SGHNT and CDR2 YYREEE (reference sequence). This chain's CDR3 is CASSFGTGAENF.

This clone has only a few counts. The chain carries TRBV6-7 and TRBJ2-3; the match to TRBD1 covers 8 bases. TRBV6-7 is identified as an open reading frame with a role that is uncertain. Trimming at V came to 5 bases and at J to 0 bases, leaving 13 bases not matched to a gene. The CDR3 sequence is 18 residues long. CDR3 DNA sequence: TGTGCCAGCAGTCGAGGGACAGGAGATATCCCTAGCACAGATACGCAGTATTTT. Translation: CASSRGTGDIPSTDTQYF.

The rearrangement links TRBV7-6 to TRBJ2-7, with D possibly being TRBD2 (6 bases). Germline CDR1 reads SGHVS; CDR2 reads FNYEAQ. This CDR3 has 14 residues. The V and J ends lost 2 bases and 5 bases respectively, with 13 bases between them. The CDR3 spells CASSLFLGGDEQYF. The CDR3, as DNA: TGTGCCAGCAGCTTATTCTTGGGCGGGGACGAGCAGTACTTC.

This chain links TRBV6-5 with TRBJ2-2; 7 nucleotides match TRBD2. CDR1 and CDR2 (germline): MNHEY, SVGAGI. The CDR3 loop spans 13 amino acids. J gave up 5 bases and V 4 bases, and 1 base lay outside the gene matches. In DNA, the CDR3 is TGTGCCAGCAGTTTCGGGGGGACCGGGGAGCTGTTTTTT. Encoded protein: CASSFGGTGELFF.

This chain connects TRBV6-4 to TRBJ2-1; no clear D. This CDR3 has 16 residues. From germline, CDR1 is MRHNA and CDR2 SNTAGT. With 2 bases removed from V and 3 bases from J, the gap between germline ends came to 14 bases. The CDR3 protein is CASSDGMGSYYNEQFF. Written as DNA, the CDR3 is TGTGCCAGCAGTGACGGTATGGGCAGTTACTACAATGAGCAGTTCTTC.

The chain uses TRBV15 and TRBJ2-7; tentative D call: TRBD1 (5 bases). Trimming took 2 bases from V and 4 from J, leaving 15 bases between them. The germline V gene encodes CDR1 LNHNV and CDR2 YYDKDF (reference sequence). CDR3 length equals 15 residues. This CDR3 is CATSRSTGAGYEQYF. The CDR3 DNA reads as TGTGCCACCAGCAGATCCACTGGGGCCGGGTACGAGCAGTACTTC.

The J gene is TRBJ2-4, the V gene TRBV10-1; perhaps TRBD2 as D (6 bases). V lost 4 bases and J lost 0, with 13 bases in between. The germline V gene encodes CDR1 WNHNN and CDR2 SYGVQD (reference sequence). CDR3 length: 16 residues. The CDR3 DNA follows: TGCGCCAGCAGTGCTGGGACTGTGCTAGCCAAAAACATTCAGTACTTC. Amino acid sequence: CASSAGTVLAKNIQYF.

This clone has a handful of counts. This chain joins TRBV25-1 and TRBJ1-2, with D possibly being TRBD1 (6 bases). V lost 3 bases and J 8 bases, leaving 19 bases between the germline ends. The CDR3 is 15 residues long. Germline V lookup: CDR1 MGHDK, CDR2 SYGVNS. The CDR3 nucleotides are TGTGCCAGCAGTGAGTTCCACAGGGCCATGTCCGGCTACACCTTC. Translation: CASSEFHRAMSGYTF.

This chain connects TRBV30 to TRBJ2-3, with TRBD2 identical over 8 bases. J was trimmed by 5 bases and V by 7 bases; bases with no gene match: 11. CDR3 length: 14 residues. The germline CDR1 and CDR2 sequences are GTSNPN and SVGIG (reference sequence). The CDR3 region has the DNA TGTGCCTCCACCCACGGCAGCGGGAGAGATACGCAGTATTTT. This translates into CASTHGSGRDTQYF.

This chain connects TRBV21-1 to TRBJ1-2; the D segment call TRBD1 is taken from the table without a DNA check. TRBV21-1 is listed as a pseudogene. The CDR3 spans 16 residues. CDR3 in amino acids: CASIFGFKGGRYGYTF. CDR3 nucleotide sequence: TGTGCCAGCATTTTCGGTTTTAAAGGGGGCCGCTATGGCTACACCTTC.

The gene calls are TRBV2 and TRBJ1-1; tentatively, D is TRBD1 (6 bases). The CDR3 has 15 residues. The V gene's germline CDR1 is SNHLY and CDR2 FYNNEI. V lost 5 bases, J lost 2 bases, and 15 bases lay in between. CDR3: CASSRGGTLNTEAFF. The CDR3 nucleotides read TGTGCCAGCAGTAGGGGGGGGACCTTAAACACTGAAGCTTTCTTT.

V usage is TRBV5-1 and J usage is TRBJ2-7; 9 bases line up with TRBD1. Germline lookup yields CDR1 SGHRS and CDR2 YFSETQ. This CDR3 has 17 residues. V lost 0 bases and J lost 5; bases outside the gene matches: 12. This CDR3 reads CASSLAFAGTGSDEQYF. Here the CDR3 DNA reads TGCGCCAGCAGCTTGGCCTTCGCCGGGACAGGGTCCGACGAGCAGTACTTC.

Only a few counts were recorded for this clone. The genes are TRBV7-6 and TRBJ2-7; TRBD2 agrees at 12 bases. Germline trimming cut 1 base from V and 5 bases from J; bases unmatched to any gene: 18. The CDR3 spans 20 residues. CDR1 and CDR2 (germline): SGHVS, FNYEAQ. This chain's CDR3 is CASSLDRVSSGRGGRHEQYF. CDR3 nucleotide sequence: TGTGCCAGCAGCTTAGATCGTGTGTCTAGCGGGAGGGGGGGGCGCCACGAGCAGTACTTC. The full variable domain, in which reference TRBV7-6 and TRBJ2-7 provide the parts outside the CDR3, is GAGVSQSPRYKVTKRGQDVALRCDPISGHVSLYWYRQALGQGPEFLTYFNYEAQQDKSGLPNDRFSAERPEGSISTLTIQRTEQRDSAMYRCASSLDRVSSGRGGRHEQYFGPGTRLTVT.

This rearrangement joins TRBV6-1 to TRBJ2-7; D call uncertain. Germline V gene lookup returns CDR1 MNHNS and CDR2 SASEGT. With 4 bases removed from V and 6 bases from J, the gap between germline ends came to 10 bases. CDR3 length: 12 amino acids. The CDR3 is CASSAGSPEQYF. CDR3 nucleotides: TGTGCCAGCAGTGCAGGTTCCCCCGAGCAGTACTTC.

This chain links TRBV7-2 with TRBJ2-7; TRBD1 might be the D (6 bases). CDR1 and CDR2 from the germline V gene are SGHTA and FQGNSA. V was cut by 4 bases and J by 6 bases, with 13 bases left in between. The CDR3 loop spans 13 amino acids. CDR3 sequence reads: CASSSHTRGEQYF. Here the CDR3 DNA reads TGTGCCAGCAGCTCCCATACCAGGGGCGAGCAGTACTTC.

The chain combines TRBV9 with TRBJ2-7, with TRBD2 identical over 10 bases. Trimming cost V 0 bases and J 1 base; bases outside gene matches: 4. The CDR3 is 16 amino acids. Per the germline V gene, CDR1 is SGDLS and CDR2 is YYNGEE. Here the CDR3 DNA reads TGTGCCAGCAGCGTAGGAGCGGGAGGGCGGTCCTACGAGCAGTACTTC. This encodes CASSVGAGGRSYEQYF.

The chain couples TRBV20-1 to TRBJ2-5, with 8 nucleotides matching TRBD1. The V gene's germline CDR1 is DFQATT and CDR2 SNEGSKA (reference sequence). The CDR3 length is 11 residues. In DNA, the CDR3 is TGCAGCGGACAGGGAAGAGAGACCCAGTACTTC. This translates into CSGQGRETQYF.

This chain joins TRBV7-6 and TRBJ2-7; tentatively, D is TRBD2 (5 bases). Per the germline V gene, CDR1 is SGHVS and CDR2 is FNYEAQ. This CDR3 has 14 residues. Between the trimmed V and J ends, which lost 2 bases and 2 bases, there was a span of 10 bases. The CDR3 spells CASSLMSGTYEQYF. CDR3 in DNA: TGTGCCAGCAGCTTAATGTCCGGGACCTACGAGCAGTACTTC.